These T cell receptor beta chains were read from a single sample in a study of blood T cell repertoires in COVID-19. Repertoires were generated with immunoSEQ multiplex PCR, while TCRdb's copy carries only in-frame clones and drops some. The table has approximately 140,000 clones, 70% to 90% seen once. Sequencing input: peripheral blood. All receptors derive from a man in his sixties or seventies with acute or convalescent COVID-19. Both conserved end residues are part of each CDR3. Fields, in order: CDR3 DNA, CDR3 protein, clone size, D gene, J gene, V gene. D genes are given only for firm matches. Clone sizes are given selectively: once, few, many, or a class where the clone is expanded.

CDR3nt: TGTGCCATCAGTGAGTCTGGCTTCATGAACACTGAAGCTTTCTTT; CDR3aa: CAISESGFMNTEAFF; abundance: NA; d_gene: NA; j_gene: TRBJ1-1; v_gene: TRBV10-3
CDR3nt: TGTGCCAGCAGTCCGACAGGGTCGAACACTGAAGCTTTCTTT; CDR3aa: CASSPTGSNTEAFF; abundance: NA; d_gene: TRBD1; j_gene: TRBJ1-1; v_gene: TRBV6-6
CDR3nt: TGTGCCAGCAGTTACGGAATGGACAGGGGGAACACTGAAGCTTTCTTT; CDR3aa: CASSYGMDRGNTEAFF; abundance: NA; d_gene: TRBD1; j_gene: TRBJ1-1; v_gene: TRBV6-6
CDR3nt: TGTGCCAGCAGCAAAAACGGGGAGAACACTGAAGCTTTCTTT; CDR3aa: CASSKNGENTEAFF; abundance: NA; d_gene: NA; j_gene: TRBJ1-1; v_gene: TRBV7-9
CDR3nt: TGTGCCAGCAGCTTGTCGACAGGGGCAGAGACCCAGTACTTC; CDR3aa: CASSLSTGAETQYF; abundance: NA; d_gene: TRBD1; j_gene: TRBJ2-5; v_gene: TRBV7-2
CDR3nt: TGTGCCAGCAGCGTAGAAGGGCCTGGCGGGGAGCAGTTCTTC; CDR3aa: CASSVEGPGGEQFF; abundance: NA; d_gene: NA; j_gene: TRBJ2-1; v_gene: TRBV9
CDR3nt: TGTGCCAGCAGCATCACAGCGGGAGTGGGCGAGCAGTACTTC; CDR3aa: CASSITAGVGEQYF; abundance: NA; d_gene: TRBD2; j_gene: TRBJ2-7; v_gene: TRBV9
CDR3nt: TGTGCCAGCAGTGTAACAGGGAACACTGAAGCTTTCTTT; CDR3aa: CASSVTGNTEAFF; abundance: NA; d_gene: NA; j_gene: TRBJ1-1; v_gene: TRBV2
CDR3nt: TGTGCCAGCAGTCCCCTCGGGACTAGCGGGAGGTGGGCGGGCGAGCAGTACTTC; CDR3aa: CASSPLGTSGRWAGEQYF; abundance: NA; d_gene: TRBD2; j_gene: TRBJ2-7; v_gene: TRBV28
CDR3nt: TGTGCCATCAGTGACGGCTATGGCTACACCTTC; CDR3aa: CAISDGYGYTF; abundance: NA; d_gene: NA; j_gene: TRBJ1-2; v_gene: TRBV10-3
CDR3nt: TGTGCCAGCAGCCGAGACAGGGGGCAGTTCGGCAATCAGCCCCAGCATTTT; CDR3aa: CASSRDRGQFGNQPQHF; abundance: NA; d_gene: TRBD1; j_gene: TRBJ1-5; v_gene: TRBV3-1/TRBV3-2
CDR3nt: TGTGCCAGCAGCCCGATGACCGGAGACAGCAATCAGCCCCAGCATTTT; CDR3aa: CASSPMTGDSNQPQHF; abundance: few; d_gene: NA; j_gene: TRBJ1-5; v_gene: TRBV5-6
CDR3nt: TGTGCCAGCAGTGAGGCAGGGTCGGCTTCTGGGGCCAACGTCCTGACTTTC; CDR3aa: CASSEAGSASGANVLTF; abundance: NA; d_gene: NA; j_gene: TRBJ2-6; v_gene: TRBV2
CDR3nt: TGTGCCAGCAGCCAGGGCAGGGGGTTAAGCACCATATATTTT; CDR3aa: CASSQGRGLSTIYF; abundance: NA; d_gene: TRBD1; j_gene: TRBJ1-3; v_gene: TRBV3-1/TRBV3-2
CDR3nt: TGTGCCAGCAGCCGGACAGGGGGGGGTCAGCCCCAGCATTTT; CDR3aa: CASSRTGGGQPQHF; abundance: NA; d_gene: TRBD1; j_gene: TRBJ1-5; v_gene: TRBV6-2/TRBV6-3
CDR3nt: TGTGCCAGCAGCTTGGGGCCCAATCTAGCGGGAGGTATCCGTGAGCAGTTCTTC; CDR3aa: CASSLGPNLAGGIREQFF; abundance: NA; d_gene: TRBD2; j_gene: TRBJ2-1; v_gene: TRBV5-4
CDR3nt: TGTGCCAGCAGCTTAGGTCTAGCGGACACAGATACGCAGTATTTT; CDR3aa: CASSLGLADTDTQYF; abundance: NA; d_gene: TRBD2; j_gene: TRBJ2-3; v_gene: TRBV7-6
CDR3nt: TGTGCCAGCAGCTTTAGTCCGGGGGCGGGCGGGAGTACGTCTGGTTTCAATGAGCAGTTCTTC; CDR3aa: CASSFSPGAGGSTSGFNEQFF; abundance: NA; d_gene: NA; j_gene: TRBJ2-1; v_gene: TRBV7-6
CDR3nt: TGTGCCATCAGCCCCGACAGGGGAATGGGCAACCAGCCCCAGCATTTT; CDR3aa: CAISPDRGMGNQPQHF; abundance: NA; d_gene: TRBD1; j_gene: TRBJ1-5; v_gene: TRBV10-3
CDR3nt: TGTGCCAGCAGCTTAAGGGAGGGAGATACGCAGTATTTT; CDR3aa: CASSLREGDTQYF; abundance: NA; d_gene: TRBD2; j_gene: TRBJ2-3; v_gene: TRBV7-2
CDR3nt: TGTGCCAGTAGTTCAGCGGGACAGGCCAATGAAAAACTGTTTTTT; CDR3aa: CASSSAGQANEKLFF; abundance: NA; d_gene: TRBD1; j_gene: TRBJ1-4; v_gene: TRBV19
CDR3nt: TGTGCCAGTAGTTCCGAAACACCCGGGACTAGTGTAAATGAGCAGTTCTTC; CDR3aa: CASSSETPGTSVNEQFF; abundance: NA; d_gene: TRBD2; j_gene: TRBJ2-1; v_gene: TRBV19
CDR3nt: TGCAGCATCACTGGGGCAAGGGGGACAGATACGCAGTATTTT; CDR3aa: CSITGARGTDTQYF; abundance: NA; d_gene: NA; j_gene: TRBJ2-3; v_gene: TRBV29-1
CDR3nt: TGTGCCAGCAGTTTACTGGGGGGAGGGCCGGTAGGAGAGACCCAGTACTTC; CDR3aa: CASSLLGGGPVGETQYF; abundance: NA; d_gene: TRBD2; j_gene: TRBJ2-5; v_gene: TRBV28